This T cell receptor (beta chain) appears in the sequencing data of a study of shared clonotypes between healthy human individuals (dated by TCRdb to between 2020 and 2021). General notes on the study: The cohort comprised a couple of women and a few men aged 18 to 49 years. For each donor, three plates each were used for CD4 naive and CD4 memory, two plates were used for CD8 naive, and one plate was used for CD8 memory. Blood TCR repertoires of a handful of healthy adults were deeply sequenced to estimate repertoire size and the extent of clonotype sharing between individuals. To increase sequencing depth and limit assay-specific biases, TCR repertoire library preparation and sequencing were carried out by different laboratories using diverse techniques. Each donor's leukapheresis produced roughly between roughly 0.85 and 9 billion PBMCs. On the study overall, not on this receptor specifically: Estimated clonotype richness was generally larger for naive than for memory subsets. Compared with non-shared clonotypes, the clonotypes found in all four sorted-subset donors had higher generation probabilities. Sampling was limited to blood, and TCR repertoires in tissue likely differ from TCR repertoires in blood. Even with the large sequencing depth, rarefaction of the sorted-subset datasets indicated that sequencing was incomplete. The genetic and exposure-history diversity represented was limited by the small number of donors. Sharing across several donors was observed for about 5% of naive CD4, over 3% of naive CD8, over 2% of memory CD4, and about 0.4% of memory CD8 clonotypes. Pairwise subsampling led to the expectation that sequencing depth would affect the degree of clonotype sharing among donors.

Cut back by 0 bases and 9 bases, the V and J ends lie 9 bases apart. Based on the germline V gene, the CDR1 and CDR2 sequences are KGHSH and LQKENI. The CDR3 has 12 amino acids, counting the end cysteine and phenylalanine. CDR3 DNA is the only sequence kept; it has 36 bases, read in frame from the first base. On this clone: The antigen it recognizes is unknown. Within one base of it there is no much larger clone, and no base qualities were kept.

The donors were healthy, HIV-negative adults who had no recently reported acute infections or vaccinations. All donors were Caucasian adults living in Nashville, Tennessee, USA. Magnetic negative selection was used to enrich CD4+ T cells, after which naive cells were positively selected on CD45RA and the negative fraction became the memory subset. Blood was collected by leukapheresis, and PBMCs were isolated by Ficoll-Histopaque density gradient centrifugation and then cryopreserved in liquid nitrogen vapor phase. Analytical flow cytometry was used to check the purity and quantity of every magnetically sorted T cell population. Genomic DNA was isolated from every sorted fraction and measured by UV absorbance on a Nanodrop 2000c. TCR CDR3 regions were amplified from genomic DNA by multiplex PCR using the deep immunoSEQ assay. Extracted genomic DNA from each cell subset was spread evenly across all wells of several immunoSEQ 96-well plates, with each plate serving as a replicate. For sorted subsets, approximately 210 ng of genomic DNA, equivalent to some 30,000 T cell genomes, went into each replicate PCR. Purified libraries were measured with a Qubit 3.0 fluorometer, size-checked on a Bioanalyzer 2100, and measured again with the KAPA Library Quantification kit. A separate single-read 150-cycle Illumina NextSeq 550 flow cell was used to sequence each immunoSEQ 96-well plate. On the study's bioinformatics: Because the immunoSEQ output included only junctional sequences and no quality scores, the filtering could not be the same as the filtering used for full-length reads. Sequences were annotated with PyIR, a Python wrapper for IgBLAST v1.9, using IMGT germline references to assign V/J genes and CDR3. Any read was removed if the V/J assignment was weak (E-value above 1e-6), the CDR3 was missing, or the read contained stop codons, out-of-frame junctions, or ambiguous translated residues. V3J clonotypes were defined as sequences sharing the same inferred V gene, J gene, and CDR3 amino acid sequence. To compute the percentage overlap between repertoires, the number of shared unique clonotypes was divided by the size of the smaller repertoire. Richness of each repertoire was evaluated using RTK rarefaction, the Chao1 estimator, and Recon v2.1 estimates of unobserved clonotypes. Generation probabilities for all TCRbeta clonotypes obtained by the gDNA method from a handful of donors were computed using OLGA. Imported from immuneACCESS, the table was reduced by TCRdb to in-frame sequences with V and J called. These copies leave out some clones; in studies compared against another copy, an unresolved V gene accounts for under half, and the cause of the remainder is not known. V and J calls and clone size are as listed in that table; D and trimming were resolved from the DNA. For this sample there are 1,100,000 or so clones; about 84% appear just once. In total, the top ten clones hold approximately 0.52% of the sample.

This TCR was sampled from a man between 18 and 35 years old in good health. Some clones in this sample may be carry-over from other donors' samples. Rearrangement joined TRBV18 to TRBJ2-7; no confident D gene assignment can be made. The sample was memory CD4+ T cells from PBMCs. The cell subset or site label, as the study defines it: CD45RA-negative fraction. The DNA sequence is TGTGCCAGCTCACCACCGGGCGTGGGGCAGTACTTC. This is translated as CASSPPGVGQYF.